The 15 T cell receptor beta chains listed next were all sequenced from one sample in a study of shared clonotypes between healthy human individuals. Profiling relied on immunoSEQ multiplex PCR, and the TCRdb table lists in-frame clones only, not all of them. The table has a few hundred thousand clones, 97% seen once; the top ten hold approximately 0.057%. The sequencing input was naive CD4+ T cells sorted from blood. Subset described: CD45RA+ positively selected. The receptors come from a woman in her twenties or thirties in good health.

CDR3 in DNA: TGTGCCAGCAGTGAGGCGGTAGGGGGCGAAAACGAGCAGTACTTC. It translates to CASSEAVGGENEQYF. The rearrangement uses TRBV6-4 and TRBJ2-7; 7 bases are shared with TRBD1. Per germline, CDR1 MRHNA and CDR2 SNTAGT. The CDR3 runs 15 residues. V gave up 3 bases and J gave up 5 bases; unmatched junction bases: 10.

The chain combines TRBV19 with TRBJ2-1; a possible D gene is TRBD1 (5 bases). The CDR3 is made up of 13 amino acids. Deletions cut 0 bases from V and 8 bases from J, with 8 bases between. Germline V lookup: CDR1 LNHDA, CDR2 SQIVND (reference sequence). CDR3 protein: CASSIDRGYEQFF. CDR3 DNA sequence: TGTGCCAGTAGTATAGATAGGGGCTATGAGCAGTTCTTC. Complete variable domain (other parts from reference TRBV19 and TRBJ2-1): DGGITQSPKYLFRKEGQNVTLSCEQNLNHDAMYWYRQDPGQGLRLIYYSQIVNDFQKGDIAEGYSVSREKKESFPLTVTSAQKNPTAFYLCASSIDRGYEQFFGPGTRLTVL.

The V call is TRBV9, the J call TRBJ1-4; D remains ambiguous. CDR1 and CDR2 from the germline V gene are SGDLS and YYNGEE. The CDR3 consists of 15 residues. With 4 bases removed from V and 0 bases from J, the gap between germline ends came to 10 bases. The CDR3 reads CASSPHSATNEKLFF. The DNA for the CDR3 is TGTGCCAGCAGCCCCCATTCTGCAACTAATGAAAAACTGTTTTTT. The full variable domain, in which reference TRBV9 and TRBJ1-4 provide the parts outside the CDR3, is DSGVTQTPKHLITATGQRVTLRCSPRSGDLSVYWYQQSLDQGLQFLIQYYNGEERAKGNILERFSAQQFPDLHSELNLSSLELGDSALYFCASSPHSATNEKLFFGSGTQLSVL.

This clone showed up just once. CDR3 coding DNA: TGTGCCAGTAGCTTCGACAGGGACGAGCAGTTCTTC. Its translation is CASSFDRDEQFF. This sequence joins TRBV19 and TRBJ2-1, with 7 bases aligning to TRBD1. The CDR3 is 12 amino acids. Germline loops: CDR1 LNHDA, CDR2 SQIVND (reference sequence). Trimming cost V 6 bases and J 10 bases; bases outside gene matches: 6.

The chain carries TRBV7-7 and TRBJ1-4; no firm D call. CDR1 and CDR2 from the germline V gene are SSHAT and FNYEAQ (reference sequence). The CDR3 is made up of 13 amino acids. Trimming shortened V by 0 bases and J by 5 bases, and 4 bases separated the two germline ends. The DNA for the CDR3 is TGTGCCAGCAGCTTAGCCCCAAATGAAAAACTGTTTTTT. Translation: CASSLAPNEKLFF.

The V call is TRBV6-5, the J call TRBJ2-7; TRBD1 agrees at 11 bases. Germline assignment: CDR1 MNHEY and CDR2 SVGAGI. Losses at the gene ends were 6 bases for V and 5 bases for J; bases not matched to a gene: 3. This CDR3 region has 13 residues. CDR3 amino acids: CASRGQGEDEQYF. The CDR3 DNA follows: TGTGCCAGCAGGGGACAGGGGGAGGACGAGCAGTACTTC.

J is TRBJ2-3 and V is TRBV19, with a weak D call TRBD1 (5 bases). CDR3 length: 15 amino acids. The germline V gene has CDR1 LNHDA and CDR2 SQIVND (reference sequence). V lost 4 bases, J lost 1 base, and 12 bases lay in between. CDR3 nucleotides: TGTGCCAGTAGTACGCAGGGTAGGGGCACAGATACGCAGTATTTT. Translation: CASSTQGRGTDTQYF. Filled out from reference TRBV19 and TRBJ2-3, the complete variable domain reads DGGITQSPKYLFRKEGQNVTLSCEQNLNHDAMYWYRQDPGQGLRLIYYSQIVNDFQKGDIAEGYSVSREKKESFPLTVTSAQKNPTAFYLCASSTQGRGTDTQYFGPGTRLTVL.

The chain is built from TRBV7-3 and TRBJ2-2; 7 nucleotides match TRBD1. V trimming: 5 bases; J trimming: 0 bases; junction bases outside the gene matches: 3. This CDR3 comprises 15 residues. Germline V gives CDR1 SGHTA, CDR2 FQGTGA. The CDR3 coding sequence is TGTGCCAGCAGCAGGGACAGCCCGAACACCGGGGAGCTGTTTTTT. It is translated as CASSRDSPNTGELFF.

The chain is built from TRBV5-1 and TRBJ2-3; tentative D call: TRBD1 (5 bases). The CDR3 runs to 17 residues. Trimming took 4 bases from V and 1 from J, leaving 19 bases between them. Looked up from germline, CDR1 is SGHRS and CDR2 is YFSETQ. CDR3 sequence (DNA): TGCGCCAGCAGCATTCTTCCAACAGGCTCTGGCACAGATACGCAGTATTTT. As protein: CASSILPTGSGTDTQYF.

V and J are TRBV28 and TRBJ1-5; 10 bases fit TRBD1. CDR1 is MDHEN and CDR2 is SYDVKM in the germline V gene. The CDR3 runs to 14 residues. The J segment lost 4 bases and the V segment lost 6 bases, leaving 3 bases of the junction unmatched. CDR3: CASSPGQGNQPQHF. DNA for the CDR3: TGTGCCAGCAGCCCGGGACAGGGGAATCAGCCCCAGCATTTT.

This clone was detected a few times. This chain links TRBV11-2 with TRBJ2-7; D uncertain. The CDR3 extends over 13 amino acids. V was pared by 1 base and J by 7 bases, with 11 bases between. The V gene's germline CDR1 is SGHAT and CDR2 FQNNGV. CDR3 coding DNA: TGTGCCAGCAGCTTAGGAAGGACCAAAGAGCAGTACTTC. As protein: CASSLGRTKEQYF. The complete variable domain, with remaining parts taken from reference TRBV11-2 and TRBJ2-7, reads EAGVAQSPRYKIIEKRQSVAFWCNPISGHATLYWYQQILGQGPKLLIQFQNNGVVDDSQLPKDRFSAERLKGVDSTLKIQPAKLEDSAVYLCASSLGRTKEQYFGPGTRLTVT.

V is TRBV5-1 and J is TRBJ1-1; tentative D call: TRBD1 (6 bases). V dropped 0 bases and J dropped 5 bases, with 14 bases sitting between them. The germline gives CDR1 SGHRS, CDR2 YFSETQ. The CDR3 is 15 residues long. CDR3 nucleotide sequence: TGCGCCAGCAGCTTGGTATTGGGGGGCGTAACTGAAGCTTTCTTT. It specifies CASSLVLGGVTEAFF.

V usage is TRBV5-1 and J usage is TRBJ2-2; D is undetermined. Trimming left V 0 bases short and J 0 bases short, with 6 bases between. The CDR3 runs to 15 residues. Germline V lookup: CDR1 SGHRS, CDR2 YFSETQ. CDR3 protein: CASSLAEANTGELFF. In DNA form, the CDR3 reads TGCGCCAGCAGCTTGGCCGAAGCGAACACCGGGGAGCTGTTTTTT.

This clone has just a few counts. The chain is built from TRBV5-4 and TRBJ1-4; D ambiguous. The germline V gene has CDR1 SGHNT and CDR2 YYREEE (reference sequence). The CDR3 consists of 13 residues. The V and J ends lost 5 bases and 3 bases respectively, with 8 bases between them. The CDR3, as DNA: TGTGCCAGCAGTTCGGAGTCTAATGAAAAACTGTTTTTT. Its translation: CASSSESNEKLFF.

The V gene is TRBV4-1, the J gene TRBJ2-2, with 8 bases aligning to TRBD2. The CDR3 extends over 14 amino acids. The V and J ends lost 5 bases and 6 bases, in that order; junction bases with no gene match: 5. Germline V lookup: CDR1 MGHRA, CDR2 YSYEKL. The CDR3 DNA follows: TGCGCCAGCAGCGAAACGCGGGGGGCCGGGGAGCTGTTTTTT. Amino acids: CASSETRGAGELFF.